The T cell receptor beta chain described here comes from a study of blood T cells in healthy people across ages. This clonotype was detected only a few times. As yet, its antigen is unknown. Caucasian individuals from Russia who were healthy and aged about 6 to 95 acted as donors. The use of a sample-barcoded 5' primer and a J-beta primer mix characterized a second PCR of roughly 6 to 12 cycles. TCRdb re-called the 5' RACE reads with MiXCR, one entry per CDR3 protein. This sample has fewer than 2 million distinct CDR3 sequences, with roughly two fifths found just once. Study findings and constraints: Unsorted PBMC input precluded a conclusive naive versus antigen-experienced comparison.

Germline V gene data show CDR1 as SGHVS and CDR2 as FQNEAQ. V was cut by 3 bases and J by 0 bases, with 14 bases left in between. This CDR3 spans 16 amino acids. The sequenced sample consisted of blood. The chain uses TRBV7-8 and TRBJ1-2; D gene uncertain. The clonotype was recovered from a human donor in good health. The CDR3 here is CASSFTLTNANYGYTF. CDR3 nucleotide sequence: TGTGCCAGCAGCTTTACTTTGACTAACGCTAACTATGGCTACACCTTC.